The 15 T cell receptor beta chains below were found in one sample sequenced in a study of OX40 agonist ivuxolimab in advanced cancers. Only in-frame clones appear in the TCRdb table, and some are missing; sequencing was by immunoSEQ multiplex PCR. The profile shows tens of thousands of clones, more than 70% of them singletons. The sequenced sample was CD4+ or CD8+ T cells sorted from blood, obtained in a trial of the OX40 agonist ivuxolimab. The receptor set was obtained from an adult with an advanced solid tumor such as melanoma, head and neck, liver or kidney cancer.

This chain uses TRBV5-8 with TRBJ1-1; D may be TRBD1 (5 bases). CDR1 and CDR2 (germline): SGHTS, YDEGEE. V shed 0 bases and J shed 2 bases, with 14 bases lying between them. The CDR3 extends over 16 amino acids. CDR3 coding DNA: TGTGCCAGCAGCTTGGTGGTCTGGAGGGGCAACACTGAAGCTTTCTTT. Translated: CASSLVVWRGNTEAFF.

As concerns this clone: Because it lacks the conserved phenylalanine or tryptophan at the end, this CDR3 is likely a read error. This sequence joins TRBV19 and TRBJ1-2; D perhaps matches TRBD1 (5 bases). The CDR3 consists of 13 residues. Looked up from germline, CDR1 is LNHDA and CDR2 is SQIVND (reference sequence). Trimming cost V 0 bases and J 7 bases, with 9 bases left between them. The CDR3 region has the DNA TGTGCCAGTAGTATAGATAAAGGGACTGGCTACACCCTC. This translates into CASSIDKGTGYTL.

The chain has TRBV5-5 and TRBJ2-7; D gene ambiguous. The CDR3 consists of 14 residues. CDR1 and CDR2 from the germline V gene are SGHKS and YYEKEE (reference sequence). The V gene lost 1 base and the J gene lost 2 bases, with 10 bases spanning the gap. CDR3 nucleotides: TGTGCCAGCAGCTTGTTCCCGGTTGCCTACGAGCAGTACTTC. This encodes CASSLFPVAYEQYF. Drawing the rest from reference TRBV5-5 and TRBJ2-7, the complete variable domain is DAGVTQSPTHLIKTRGQQVTLRCSPISGHKSVSWYQQVLGQGPQFIFQYYEKEERGRGNFPDRFSARQFPNYSSELNVNALLLGDSALYLCASSLFPVAYEQYFGPGTRLTVT.

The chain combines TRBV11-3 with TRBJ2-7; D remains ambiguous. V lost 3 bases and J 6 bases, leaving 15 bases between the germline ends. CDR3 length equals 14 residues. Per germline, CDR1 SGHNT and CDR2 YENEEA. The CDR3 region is CASSFRGLGSEQYF. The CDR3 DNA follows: TGTGCCAGCAGCTTCCGCGGCCTGGGCAGCGAGCAGTACTTC.

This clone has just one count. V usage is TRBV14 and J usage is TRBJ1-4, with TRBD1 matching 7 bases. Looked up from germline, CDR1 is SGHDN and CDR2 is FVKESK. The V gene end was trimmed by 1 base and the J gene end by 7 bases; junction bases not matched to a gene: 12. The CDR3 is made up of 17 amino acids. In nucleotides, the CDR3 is TGTGCCAGCAGCCAAGGTTTCGGGAGACAGGGTATTGAAAAACTGTTTTTT. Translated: CASSQGFGRQGIEKLFF. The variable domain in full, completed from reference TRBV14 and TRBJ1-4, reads EAGVTQFPSHSVIEKGQTVTLRCDPISGHDNLYWYRRVMGKEIKFLLHFVKESKQDESGMPNNRFLAERTGGTYSTLKVQPAELEDSGVYFCASSQGFGRQGIEKLFFGSGTQLSVL.

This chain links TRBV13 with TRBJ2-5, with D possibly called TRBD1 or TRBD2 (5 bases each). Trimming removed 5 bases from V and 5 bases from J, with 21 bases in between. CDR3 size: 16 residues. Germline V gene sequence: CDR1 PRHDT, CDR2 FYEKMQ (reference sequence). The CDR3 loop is CASSPPGPVRSETQYF. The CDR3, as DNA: TGTGCCAGCAGCCCGCCGGGACCCGTGAGATCTGAGACCCAGTACTTC.

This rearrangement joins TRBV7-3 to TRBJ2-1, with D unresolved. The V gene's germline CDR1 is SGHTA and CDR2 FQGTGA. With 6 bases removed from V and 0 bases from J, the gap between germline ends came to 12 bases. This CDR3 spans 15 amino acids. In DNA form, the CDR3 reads TGTGCCAGCAGGCAGAGAGACTCCTCCTACAATGAGCAGTTCTTC. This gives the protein CASRQRDSSYNEQFF.

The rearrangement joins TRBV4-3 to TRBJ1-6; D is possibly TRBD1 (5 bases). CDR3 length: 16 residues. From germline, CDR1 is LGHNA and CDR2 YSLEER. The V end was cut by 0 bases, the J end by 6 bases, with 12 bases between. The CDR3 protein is CASSQDLAGSNSPLHF. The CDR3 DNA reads TGCGCCAGCAGCCAAGATCTCGCAGGGAGTAATTCACCCCTCCACTTT.

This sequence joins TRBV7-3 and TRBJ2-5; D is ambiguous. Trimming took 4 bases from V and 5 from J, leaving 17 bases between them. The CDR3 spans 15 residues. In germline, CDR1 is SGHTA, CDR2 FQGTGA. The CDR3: CASSSGPGQLETQYF. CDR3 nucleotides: TGTGCCAGCAGCTCCGGACCGGGTCAGCTGGAGACCCAGTACTTC. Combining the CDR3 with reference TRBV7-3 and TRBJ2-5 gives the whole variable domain GAGVSQTPSNKVTEKGKYVELRCDPISGHTALYWYRQSLGQGPEFLIYFQGTGAADDSGLPNDRFFAVRPEGSVSTLKIQRTERGDSAVYLCASSSGPGQLETQYFGPGTRLLVL.

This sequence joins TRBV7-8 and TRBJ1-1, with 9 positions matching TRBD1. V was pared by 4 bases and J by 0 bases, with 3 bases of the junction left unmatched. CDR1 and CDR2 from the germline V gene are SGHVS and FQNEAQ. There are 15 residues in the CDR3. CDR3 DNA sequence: TGTGCCAGCAGCTACCGGACAGGGGTGAACACTGAAGCTTTCTTT. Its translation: CASSYRTGVNTEAFF. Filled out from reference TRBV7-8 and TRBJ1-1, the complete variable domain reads GAGVSQSPRYKVAKRGQDVALRCDPISGHVSLFWYQQALGQGPEFLTYFQNEAQLDKSGLPSDRFFAERPEGSVSTLKIQRTQQEDSAVYLCASSYRTGVNTEAFFGQGTRLTVV.

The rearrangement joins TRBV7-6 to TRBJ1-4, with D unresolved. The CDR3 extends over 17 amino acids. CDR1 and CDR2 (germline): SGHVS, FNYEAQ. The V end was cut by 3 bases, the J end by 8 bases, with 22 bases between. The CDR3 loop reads CASSLDGDVIGREKLFF. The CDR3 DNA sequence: TGTGCCAGCAGCTTGGATGGTGACGTCATAGGCAGGGAAAAACTGTTTTTT.

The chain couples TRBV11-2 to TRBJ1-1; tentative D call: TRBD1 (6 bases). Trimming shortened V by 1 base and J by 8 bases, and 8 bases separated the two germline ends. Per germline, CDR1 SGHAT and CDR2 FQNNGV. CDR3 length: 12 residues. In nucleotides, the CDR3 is TGTGCCAGCAGCTTAGTAGGGACAGAAGCTTTCTTT. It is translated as CASSLVGTEAFF.

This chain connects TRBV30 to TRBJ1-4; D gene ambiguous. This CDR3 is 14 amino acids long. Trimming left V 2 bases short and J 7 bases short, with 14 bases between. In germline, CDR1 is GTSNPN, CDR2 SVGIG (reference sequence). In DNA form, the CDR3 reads TGTGCCTGGAGTACATCGGGGATAGGTGAAAAACTGTTTTTT. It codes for CAWSTSGIGEKLFF.

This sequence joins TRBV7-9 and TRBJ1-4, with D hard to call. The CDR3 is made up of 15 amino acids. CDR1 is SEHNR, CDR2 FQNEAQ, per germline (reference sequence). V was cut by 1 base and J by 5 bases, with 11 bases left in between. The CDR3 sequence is CASSLGRGINEKLFF. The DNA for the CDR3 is TGTGCCAGCAGCTTAGGTCGGGGAATAAATGAAAAACTGTTTTTT. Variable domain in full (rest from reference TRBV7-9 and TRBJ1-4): DTGVSQNPRHKITKRGQNVTFRCDPISEHNRLYWYRQTLGQGPEFLTYFQNEAQLEKSRLLSDRFSAERPKGSFSTLEIQRTEQGDSAMYLCASSLGRGINEKLFFGSGTQLSVL.

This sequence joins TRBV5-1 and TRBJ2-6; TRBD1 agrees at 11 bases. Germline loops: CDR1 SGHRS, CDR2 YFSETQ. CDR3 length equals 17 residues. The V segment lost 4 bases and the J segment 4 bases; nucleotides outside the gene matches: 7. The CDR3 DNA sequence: TGCGCCAGCAGCCTATTAGGACAGGGGGCAGGGGCCAACGTCCTGACTTTC. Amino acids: CASSLLGQGAGANVLTF.